The clone carrying this TCR beta chain was seen only a few times. The target antigen is unknown. This sample is drawn from a study of cytomegalovirus exposure and HLA in healthy donors. Notes on the study in general: In a later analysis, common viral pathogens appeared linked to several of the most significant clusters. In vitro experiments confirmed that a few CMV-associated chains were specific for CMV antigens. Some segments of the V type, notably TRBV6-2 and TRBV6-3, were excluded as indistinguishable.

The PCR was carried out with 60 Vbeta primers and 13 Jbeta primers. The table came from immunoSEQ multiplex PCR; TCRdb's copy has only in-frame clones and leaves some out. The sample consists of some 120,000 clones, roughly 15% of them appearing once. CDR3 length: 12 amino acids. Trimming stripped 9 bases from V and 3 bases from J, with 13 bases between. This sequence originates from a female donor in good health and CMV-seropositive. The sequenced sample consisted of PBMCs. The chain uses TRBV5-7 and TRBJ2-7; D gene uncertain. TRBV5-7 is flagged as an ORF with uncertain function. CDR3 in amino acids: CAIRVRSYEQYF. The CDR3 DNA reads TGTGCCATCCGGGTTCGGAGCTACGAGCAGTACTTC.